This is a list of T cell receptor beta chains from one sample in a study of identical twins. TCRdb processed the 5' RACE reads anew with MiXCR; each CDR3 protein has one entry. The sample carries under 1 million distinct CDR3 sequences, roughly 12% recorded once. This sample was also put to use in a study of yellow fever vaccine responses in identical twins.

Sequenced material: PBMCs. The receptors were gathered from a woman younger than 30 in good health. CDR3s include the opening cysteine and the closing phenylalanine or tryptophan. The D gene is left open where the match is weak. Clone size is not always given. Where it is, it says once, few, many or a class for expanded clones.

j_call,v_call,d_call,clone_size,cdr3_aa,cdr3_nt
TRBJ2-7,TRBV27,NA,few,CASSLYGGSYEQYF,TGTGCCAGCAGTTTATATGGCGGATCCTACGAGCAGTACTTC
TRBJ2-5,TRBV2,NA,NA,CASSGYAQETQYF,TGTGCCAGCAGTGGGTACGCCCAAGAGACCCAGTACTTC
TRBJ1-1,TRBV2,NA,few,CASSGAEKNTEAFF,TGTGCCAGCAGTGGGGCAGAAAAGAACACTGAAGCTTTCTTT
TRBJ2-1,TRBV29-1,NA,few,CSVDWAFF,TGCAGCGTTGACTGGGCCTTCTTC
TRBJ1-5,TRBV12-3/TRBV12-4,NA,many,CASALRGNQPQHF,TGTGCCAGTGCTCTAAGAGGCAATCAGCCCCAGCATTTT
TRBJ2-1,TRBV12-3/TRBV12-4,TRBD1,NA,CASSTRQGNTYNEQFF,TGTGCCAGCAGTACACGACAGGGGAACACGTACAATGAGCAGTTCTTC
TRBJ2-5,TRBV7-2,NA,NA,CASSQYVLQETQYF,TGTGCCAGCAGCCAGTACGTTCTTCAAGAGACCCAGTACTTC
TRBJ2-1,TRBV5-5,TRBD2,NA,CASSPASFASGSYEQFF,TGTGCCAGCAGCCCCGCCTCCTTCGCTAGCGGGAGTTATGAGCAGTTCTTC
TRBJ2-7,TRBV20-1,NA,NA,CSARDGGRRPYEQYF,TGCAGTGCTAGAGATGGGGGGAGGAGACCCTACGAGCAGTACTTC
TRBJ1-4,TRBV12-3/TRBV12-4,NA,NA,CATSLWGEKLFF,TGTGCCACCTCCTTGTGGGGGGAAAAACTGTTTTTT
TRBJ2-3,TRBV18,NA,NA,CASSPNQRQGRTDTQYF,TGTGCCAGCTCACCGAACCAAAGGCAGGGGCGCACAGATACGCAGTATTTT
TRBJ2-5,TRBV5-1,TRBD1,many,CASSLSGTAKETQYF,TGCGCCAGCAGCTTGTCCGGGACAGCCAAAGAGACCCAGTACTTC
TRBJ2-3,TRBV12-3/TRBV12-4,NA,many,CASSFRQLGSTDTQYF,TGTGCCAGCAGTTTCCGGCAGTTGGGTAGCACAGATACGCAGTATTTT
TRBJ1-1,TRBV5-8,NA,NA,CASSVNRAEAFF,TGTGCCAGCAGCGTGAATAGGGCTGAAGCTTTCTTT
TRBJ2-1,TRBV29-1,TRBD1,few,CSVKGTGLYNEQFF,TGCAGCGTTAAGGGGACAGGTCTCTACAATGAGCAGTTCTTC
TRBJ1-5,TRBV10-3,TRBD1,few,CAISGSQGEPQHF,TGTGCCATCAGTGGGTCACAGGGGGAGCCCCAGCATTTT
TRBJ2-3,TRBV5-1,TRBD2,few,CASGKRGGRGTDTQYF,TGCGCCAGCGGGAAGCGGGGGGGCCGAGGCACAGATACGCAGTATTTT